This is a list of T cell receptor beta chains from one sample in a study of blood T cell repertoires in COVID-19. Assay: immunoSEQ multiplex PCR; the TCRdb copy retains only in-frame clones and omits some. The sample shows fewer than 250,000 clones, 65% to 85% of them seen only once. The source material was PBMCs or T cells enriched from blood (not recorded which). The receptors were sampled from a middle-aged woman with acute COVID-19. The CDR3 runs from the conserved cysteine through the conserved F or W. Each record gives: V gene, J gene, D gene, clone size, CDR3 protein, CDR3 DNA. A D gene is named only where the DNA matches it firmly. Where a row states a size, it is once, few, many or the class of an expanded clone; other rows omit it.

TRBV11-3	TRBJ1-1	-	-	CASSLGWGGEAFF	TGTGCCAGCAGCTTAGGATGGGGCGGTGAAGCTTTCTTT
TRBV7-2	TRBJ2-1	-	-	CASSLAIPWGAGIYNEQFF	TGTGCCAGCAGCTTAGCCATCCCTTGGGGAGCGGGCATATACAATGAGCAGTTCTTC
TRBV7-3	TRBJ1-1	-	-	CASSFNMNTEAFF	TGTGCCAGCAGCTTTAATATGAACACTGAAGCTTTCTTT
TRBV18	TRBJ1-1	-	-	CASSLAVENTEAFF	TGTGCCAGCTCACTTGCAGTCGAAAACACTGAAGCTTTCTTT
TRBV10-3	TRBJ1-1	TRBD1	many	CAISESRTGVTEAFF	TGTGCCATCAGTGAGTCCAGGACAGGGGTCACTGAAGCTTTCTTT
TRBV29-1	TRBJ2-1	-	-	CSVEEDGSSYNEQFF	TGCAGCGTTGAAGAGGACGGGAGCTCCTACAATGAGCAGTTCTTC
TRBV18	TRBJ1-1	-	-	CASSSAGGADTEAFF	TGTGCCAGCTCATCTGCTGGGGGGGCCGACACTGAAGCTTTCTTT
TRBV2	TRBJ1-5	TRBD1	-	CASKTGFNQPQHF	TGTGCCAGCAAGACAGGGTTCAATCAGCCCCAGCATTTT
TRBV18	TRBJ1-4	TRBD1	few	CASSPRQGATNEKLFF	TGTGCCAGCTCACCACGACAGGGGGCAACTAATGAAAAACTGTTTTTT
TRBV9	TRBJ1-6	TRBD1	-	CASGGQERSPLHF	TGTGCCAGCGGGGGACAGGAAAGATCACCCCTCCACTTT
TRBV18	TRBJ2-3	-	-	CASSPYRSSTDTQYF	TGTGCCAGCTCACCCTACAGGTCTAGCACAGATACGCAGTATTTT
TRBV2	TRBJ2-1	TRBD2	once	CASRRLAGTYNEQFF	TGTGCCAGCAGGCGCCTAGCGGGAACCTACAATGAGCAGTTCTTC
TRBV5-4	TRBJ1-2	-	-	CASSSGGLNGYTF	TGTGCCAGCAGCTCGGGGGGGCTGAACGGCTACACCTTC
TRBV30	TRBJ2-5	-	-	CAWRQGPETQYF	TGTGCCTGGAGGCAGGGCCCGGAGACCCAGTACTTC
TRBV10-1	TRBJ2-2	-	-	CGTLALSTGELFF	TGCGGCACTCTAGCGTTGAGCACCGGGGAGCTGTTTTTT
TRBV7-9	TRBJ1-4	-	-	CASRGRTTEKLFF	TGTGCCAGCAGGGGGAGAACCACTGAAAAACTGTTTTTT
TRBV9	TRBJ1-2	-	-	CASSLAGGANYGYTF	TGTGCCAGCAGTTTGGCGGGGGGCGCCAACTATGGCTACACCTTC
TRBV14	TRBJ2-7	TRBD1	-	CASSQTSGGWHEQYF	TGTGCCAGCAGCCAAACTTCAGGGGGCTGGCACGAGCAGTACTTC
TRBV5-6	TRBJ2-1	TRBD1	-	CASSPDRVYNEQFF	TGTGCCAGCAGCCCCGACAGGGTTTACAATGAGCAGTTCTTC
TRBV11-2	TRBJ2-7	TRBD1	few	CASSLDVQGPYF	TGTGCCAGCAGCTTAGATGTACAGGGGCCGTACTTC
TRBV28	TRBJ2-7	TRBD2	-	CASSLTSRHEQYF	TGTGCCAGCAGTTTGACTAGCCGGCACGAGCAGTACTTC
TRBV3-1/TRBV3-2	TRBJ2-3	TRBD2	-	CASSRLAGEVTDTQYF	TGTGCCAGCAGTCGACTAGCGGGAGAGGTCACAGATACGCAGTATTTT
TRBV2	TRBJ1-5	-	-	CASVGVSQGPQHF	TGTGCCAGCGTCGGTGTCTCCCAGGGGCCCCAGCATTTT
TRBV19	TRBJ2-1	-	few	CASSMGFGNNEQFF	TGTGCCAGTAGTATGGGTTTCGGGAACAATGAGCAGTTCTTC
TRBV24-1	TRBJ2-7	TRBD1	-	CATSSRGPQDEQYF	TGTGCCACCAGTTCGAGGGGGCCCCAGGACGAGCAGTACTTC
TRBV18	TRBJ1-1	TRBD1	once	CASSPRQGQDTEAFF	TGTGCCAGCTCACCGAGACAGGGGCAAGACACTGAAGCTTTCTTT